This TCR beta chain is drawn from a study of cytomegalovirus exposure and HLA in healthy donors. The overall study: The roughly 130 validation repertoires used the same platform as the approximately 700 first-cohort repertoires (as reported by a later analysis). General study findings and limits: It was reported that the classifier diagnosed cytomegalovirus status with high specificity and sensitivity in both the original and validation cohorts. Three chains linked to CMV were shown in vitro to be specific for CMV antigens.

From the roughly 120-subject validation cohort, which was separate from the roughly 630-subject first cohort, the donors were drawn. Turning to this clone: What it recognizes is unknown.

The germline gives CDR1 ENHRY, CDR2 SYGVKD. Trimming took 9 bases from V and 1 from J, leaving 12 bases between them. CDR3 size: 13 residues. Assay: immunoSEQ multiplex PCR; the TCRdb copy retains only in-frame clones and omits some. Among roughly 140,000 clones listed, roughly 91% were seen once. This receptor was obtained from a young woman in good health and CMV-seropositive. The chain uses TRBV10-3 and TRBJ1-1; D not certain. The specimen was PBMCs. CDR3 in DNA: TGTGCCATGGCCTCTGTCCAGAACACTGAAGCTTTCTTT. It is translated as CAMASVQNTEAFF.